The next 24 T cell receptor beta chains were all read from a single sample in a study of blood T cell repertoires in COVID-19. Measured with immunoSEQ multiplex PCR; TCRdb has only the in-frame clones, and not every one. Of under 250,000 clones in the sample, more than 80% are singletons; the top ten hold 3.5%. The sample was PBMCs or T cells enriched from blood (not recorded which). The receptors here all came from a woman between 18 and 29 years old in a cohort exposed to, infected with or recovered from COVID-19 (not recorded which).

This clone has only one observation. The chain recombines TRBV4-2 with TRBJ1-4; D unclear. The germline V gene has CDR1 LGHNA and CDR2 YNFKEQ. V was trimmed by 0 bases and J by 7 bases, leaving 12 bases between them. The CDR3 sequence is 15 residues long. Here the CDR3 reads CASSQERRAGEKLFF. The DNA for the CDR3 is TGTGCCAGCAGCCAAGAAAGGCGGGCGGGTGAAAAACTGTTTTTT.

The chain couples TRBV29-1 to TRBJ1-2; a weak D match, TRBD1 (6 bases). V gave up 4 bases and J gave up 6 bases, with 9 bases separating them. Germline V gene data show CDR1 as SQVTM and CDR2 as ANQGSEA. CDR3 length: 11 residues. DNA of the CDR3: TGCAGCGTTGTACAGGGAGATGGCTACACCTTC. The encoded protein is CSVVQGDGYTF.

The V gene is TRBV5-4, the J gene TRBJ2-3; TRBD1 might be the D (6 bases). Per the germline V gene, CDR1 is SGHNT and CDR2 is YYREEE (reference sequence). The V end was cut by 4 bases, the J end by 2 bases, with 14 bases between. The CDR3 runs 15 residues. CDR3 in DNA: TGTGCCAGCAGCGCGGACAGAGTGACCACAGATACGCAGTATTTT. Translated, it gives CASSADRVTTDTQYF.

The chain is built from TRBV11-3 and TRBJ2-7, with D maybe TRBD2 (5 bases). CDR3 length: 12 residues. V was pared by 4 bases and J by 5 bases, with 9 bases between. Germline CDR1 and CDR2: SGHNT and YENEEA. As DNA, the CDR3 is TGTGCCAGCAGCTCCTCCGGGGACGAGCAGTACTTC. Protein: CASSSSGDEQYF. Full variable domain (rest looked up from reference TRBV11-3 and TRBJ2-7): EAGVVQSPRYKIIEKKQPVAFWCNPISGHNTLYWYLQNLGQGPELLIRYENEEAVDDSQLPKDRFSAERLKGVDSTLKIQPAELGDSAVYLCASSSSGDEQYFGPGTRLTVT.

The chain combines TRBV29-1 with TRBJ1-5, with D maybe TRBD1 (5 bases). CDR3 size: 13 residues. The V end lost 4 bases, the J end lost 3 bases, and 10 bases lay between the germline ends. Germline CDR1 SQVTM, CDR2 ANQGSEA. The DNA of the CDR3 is TGCAGCGTTGTAGCAGGGTACAATCAGCCCCAGCATTTT. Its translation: CSVVAGYNQPQHF.

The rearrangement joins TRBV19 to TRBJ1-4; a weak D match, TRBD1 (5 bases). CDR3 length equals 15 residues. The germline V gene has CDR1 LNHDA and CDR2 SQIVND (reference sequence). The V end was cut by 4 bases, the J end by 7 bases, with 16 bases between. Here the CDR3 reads CASSKEGRVAEKLFF. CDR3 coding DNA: TGTGCCAGTAGTAAAGAAGGCAGGGTGGCTGAAAAACTGTTTTTT.

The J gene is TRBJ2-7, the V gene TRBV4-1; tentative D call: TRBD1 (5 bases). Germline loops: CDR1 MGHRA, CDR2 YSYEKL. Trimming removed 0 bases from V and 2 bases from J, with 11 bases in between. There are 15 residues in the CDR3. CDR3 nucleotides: TGCGCCAGCAGCCAAGATCGGCAGGGCACCTACGAGCAGTACTTC. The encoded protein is CASSQDRQGTYEQYF.

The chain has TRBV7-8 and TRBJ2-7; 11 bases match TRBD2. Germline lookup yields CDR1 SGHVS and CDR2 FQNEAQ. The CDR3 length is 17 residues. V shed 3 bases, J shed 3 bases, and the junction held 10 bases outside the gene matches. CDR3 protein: CASSFRLAGITVYEQYF. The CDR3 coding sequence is TGTGCCAGCAGCTTCAGACTAGCGGGGATCACAGTCTACGAGCAGTACTTC.

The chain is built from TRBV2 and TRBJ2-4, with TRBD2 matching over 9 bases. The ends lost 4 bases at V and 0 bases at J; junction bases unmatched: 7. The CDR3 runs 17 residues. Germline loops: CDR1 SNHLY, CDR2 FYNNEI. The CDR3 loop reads CASSVRTSVLAKNIQYF. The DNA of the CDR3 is TGTGCCAGCAGTGTCAGGACTAGCGTTCTAGCCAAAAACATTCAGTACTTC. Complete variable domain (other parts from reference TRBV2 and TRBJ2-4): EPEVTQTPSHQVTQMGQEVILRCVPISNHLYFYWYRQILGQKVEFLVSFYNNEISEKSEIFDDQFSVERPDGSNFTLKIRSTKLEDSAMYFCASSVRTSVLAKNIQYFGAGTRLSVL.

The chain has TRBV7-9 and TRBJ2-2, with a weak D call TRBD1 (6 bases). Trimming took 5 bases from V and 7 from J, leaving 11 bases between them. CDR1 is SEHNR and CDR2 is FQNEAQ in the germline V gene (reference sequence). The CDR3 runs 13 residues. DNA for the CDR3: TGTGCCAGCAGCCTTGACAGGCTCGGGGAGCTGTTTTTT. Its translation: CASSLDRLGELFF.

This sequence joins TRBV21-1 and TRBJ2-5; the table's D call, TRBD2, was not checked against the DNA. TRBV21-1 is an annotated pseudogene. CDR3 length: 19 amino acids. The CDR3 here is CASSTLAGGPNWPQETQYF. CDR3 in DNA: TGTGCCAGCAGCACGCTAGCGGGAGGGCCGAATTGGCCTCAAGAGACCCAGTACTTC.

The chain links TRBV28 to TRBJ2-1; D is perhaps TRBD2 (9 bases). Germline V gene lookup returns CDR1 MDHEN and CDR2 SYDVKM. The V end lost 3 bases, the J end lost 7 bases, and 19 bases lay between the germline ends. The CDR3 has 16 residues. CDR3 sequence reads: CASSFSGRYRGNEQFF. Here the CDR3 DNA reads TGTGCCAGCAGTTTTAGCGGGAGATACAGGGGGAATGAGCAGTTCTTC.

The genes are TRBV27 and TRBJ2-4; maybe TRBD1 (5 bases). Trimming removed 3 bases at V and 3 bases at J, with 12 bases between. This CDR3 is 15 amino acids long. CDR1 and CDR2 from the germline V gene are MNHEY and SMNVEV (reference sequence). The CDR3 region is CASSLARVGKNIQYF. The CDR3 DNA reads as TGTGCCAGCAGTTTGGCCAGGGTCGGCAAAAACATTCAGTACTTC.

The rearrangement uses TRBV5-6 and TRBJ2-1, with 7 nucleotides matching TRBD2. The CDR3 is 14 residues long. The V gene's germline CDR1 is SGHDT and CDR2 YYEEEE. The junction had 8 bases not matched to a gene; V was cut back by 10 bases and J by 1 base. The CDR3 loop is CASYRGGSYNEQFF. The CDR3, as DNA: TGTGCCTCTTACCGCGGGGGTTCCTACAATGAGCAGTTCTTC.

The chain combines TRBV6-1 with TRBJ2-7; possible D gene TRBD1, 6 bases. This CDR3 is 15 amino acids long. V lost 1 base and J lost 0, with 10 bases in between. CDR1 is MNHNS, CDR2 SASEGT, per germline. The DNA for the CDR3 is TGTGCCAGCAGTGAAGTTGGGACAAACTCCTACGAGCAGTACTTC. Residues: CASSEVGTNSYEQYF.

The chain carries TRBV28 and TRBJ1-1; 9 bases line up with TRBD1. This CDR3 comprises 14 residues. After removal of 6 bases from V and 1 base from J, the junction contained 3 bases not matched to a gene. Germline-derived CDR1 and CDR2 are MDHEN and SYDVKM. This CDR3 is CASRGQGRNTEAFF. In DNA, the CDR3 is TGTGCCAGCAGAGGACAGGGGAGGAACACTGAAGCTTTCTTT.

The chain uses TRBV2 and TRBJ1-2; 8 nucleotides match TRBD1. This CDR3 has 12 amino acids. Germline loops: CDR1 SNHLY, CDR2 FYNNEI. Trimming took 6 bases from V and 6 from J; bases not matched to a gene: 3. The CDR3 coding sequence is TGTGCCAGCAGCGGACAGGGAAATGGCTACACCTTC. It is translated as CASSGQGNGYTF.

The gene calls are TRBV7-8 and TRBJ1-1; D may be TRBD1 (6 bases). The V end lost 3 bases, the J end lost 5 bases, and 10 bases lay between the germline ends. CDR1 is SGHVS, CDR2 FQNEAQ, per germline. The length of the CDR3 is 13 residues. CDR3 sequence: CASSFGGATEAFF. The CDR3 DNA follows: TGTGCCAGCAGCTTTGGGGGCGCGACTGAAGCTTTCTTT.

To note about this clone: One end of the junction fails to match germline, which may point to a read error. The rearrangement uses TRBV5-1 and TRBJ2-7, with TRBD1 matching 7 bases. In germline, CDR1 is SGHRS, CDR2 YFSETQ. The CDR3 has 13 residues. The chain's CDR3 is CASSLGAGTALFF. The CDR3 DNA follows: TGCGCCAGCAGCTTGGGTGCCGGGACAGCACTCTTTTTC.

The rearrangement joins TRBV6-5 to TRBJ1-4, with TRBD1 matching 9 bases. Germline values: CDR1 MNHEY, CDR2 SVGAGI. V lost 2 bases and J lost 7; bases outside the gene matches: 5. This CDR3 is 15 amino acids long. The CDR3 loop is CASSYQQGAIEKLFF. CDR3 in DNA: TGTGCCAGCAGTTACCAACAGGGGGCCATTGAAAAACTGTTTTTT.

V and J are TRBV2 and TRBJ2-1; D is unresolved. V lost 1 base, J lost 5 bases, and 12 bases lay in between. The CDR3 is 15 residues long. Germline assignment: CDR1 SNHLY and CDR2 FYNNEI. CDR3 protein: CASSEGLPGNNEQFF. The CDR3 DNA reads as TGTGCCAGCAGTGAAGGTCTACCAGGTAACAATGAGCAGTTCTTC.

The CDR3 reads CAWRTVAGNTIYF. CDR3 nucleotide sequence: TGTGCCTGGCGGACAGTGGCTGGAAACACCATATATTTT. The chain uses TRBV30 and TRBJ1-3; possibly TRBD1 for D (6 bases). Trimming took 5 bases from V and 2 from J, leaving 10 bases between them. The germline gives CDR1 GTSNPN, CDR2 SVGIG (reference sequence). CDR3 length: 13 amino acids. The entire variable domain, with the rest obtained from reference TRBV30 and TRBJ1-3, is as follows: SQTIHQWPATLVQPVGSPLSLECTVEGTSNPNLYWYRQAAGRGLQLLFYSVGIGQISSEVPQNLSASRPQDRQFILSSKKLLLSDSGFYLCAWRTVAGNTIYFGEGSWLTVV.

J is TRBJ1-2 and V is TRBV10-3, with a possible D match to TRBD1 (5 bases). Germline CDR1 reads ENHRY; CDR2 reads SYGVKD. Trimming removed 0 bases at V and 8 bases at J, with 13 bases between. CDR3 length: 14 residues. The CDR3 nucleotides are TGTGCCATCAGTGAGTCGGAGGGGAGTTGGGGCTACACCTTC. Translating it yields CAISESEGSWGYTF.

The CDR3 bases are TGCGCCAGCAGCTTGGCCCCCGGGACTAGTAACAATGAGCAGTTCTTC. It encodes CASSLAPGTSNNEQFF. The chain combines TRBV5-1 with TRBJ2-1, with TRBD2 matching over 8 bases. The CDR3 sequence is 16 residues long. CDR1 and CDR2 from the germline V gene are SGHRS and YFSETQ. V lost 0 bases to trimming and J lost 5 bases; unmatched junction nucleotides: 7.